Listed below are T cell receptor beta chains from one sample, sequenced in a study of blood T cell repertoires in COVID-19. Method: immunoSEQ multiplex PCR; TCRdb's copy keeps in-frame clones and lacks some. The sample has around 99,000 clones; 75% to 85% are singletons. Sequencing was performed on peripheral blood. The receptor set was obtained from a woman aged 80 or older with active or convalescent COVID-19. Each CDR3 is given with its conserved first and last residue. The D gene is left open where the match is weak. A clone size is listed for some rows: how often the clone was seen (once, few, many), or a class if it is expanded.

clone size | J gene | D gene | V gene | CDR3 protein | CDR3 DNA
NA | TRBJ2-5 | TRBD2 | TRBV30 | CAWDHGLAGPETQYF | TGTGCCTGGGATCATGGGCTAGCGGGACCGGAGACCCAGTACTTC
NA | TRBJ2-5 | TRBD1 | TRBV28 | CASSSTGGEGFAETQYF | TGTGCCAGCAGTTCAACAGGGGGCGAAGGTTTCGCCGAGACCCAGTACTTC
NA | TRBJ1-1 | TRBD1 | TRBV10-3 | CAISAITGGGTEAFF | TGTGCCATCAGTGCGATAACAGGGGGGGGCACTGAAGCTTTCTTT
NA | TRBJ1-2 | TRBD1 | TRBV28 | CASTYRDRPNYGYTF | TGTGCCAGCACCTACCGGGACAGGCCTAACTATGGCTACACCTTC
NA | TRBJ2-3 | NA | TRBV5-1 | CASSLWAGSTDTQYF | TGCGCCAGCAGCTTGTGGGCGGGGAGCACAGATACGCAGTATTTT
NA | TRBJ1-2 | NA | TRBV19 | CASSIQDSHGYTF | TGTGCCAGTAGTATTCAGGACAGTCATGGCTACACCTTC
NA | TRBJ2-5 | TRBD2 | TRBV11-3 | CASSHRTSGKEETQYF | TGTGCCAGCAGCCACCGGACTAGCGGGAAGGAAGAGACCCAGTACTTC
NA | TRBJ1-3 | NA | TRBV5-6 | CASSLGPLPGNTIYF | TGTGCCAGCAGCTTGGGACCCCTTCCCGGGAACACCATATATTTT
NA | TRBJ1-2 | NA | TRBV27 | CASSSITGFYGYTF | TGTGCCAGCAGTTCCATTACAGGGTTCTATGGCTACACCTTC
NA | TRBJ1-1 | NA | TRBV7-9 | CASSLGRGNTEAFF | TGTGCCAGCAGCTTAGGTCGGGGGAACACTGAAGCTTTCTTT
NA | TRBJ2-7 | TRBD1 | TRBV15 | CATSKGDRGLEQYF | TGTGCCACCAGCAAGGGGGACAGGGGGCTCGAGCAGTACTTC
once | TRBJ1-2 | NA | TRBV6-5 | CASSLTENYGYTF | TGTGCCAGTAGCCTGACGGAGAACTATGGCTACACCTTC
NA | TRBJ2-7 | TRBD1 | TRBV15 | CATSLGQTLYEQYF | TGTGCCACCAGCCTGGGACAGACACTCTACGAGCAGTACTTC
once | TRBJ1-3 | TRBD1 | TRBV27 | CASSARDRFSGNTIYF | TGTGCCAGCAGTGCCCGGGACAGGTTCTCTGGAAACACCATATATTTT
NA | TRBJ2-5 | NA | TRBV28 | CASSPTGLLETQYF | TGTGCCAGCAGTCCTACGGGACTTTTAGAGACCCAGTACTTC
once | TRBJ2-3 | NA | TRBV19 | CASSSPRGGTDTQYF | TGTGCCAGTAGTAGCCCCCGCGGAGGCACAGATACGCAGTATTTT
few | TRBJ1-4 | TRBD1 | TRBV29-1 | CSVGVGQGNEKLFF | TGCAGCGTTGGGGTTGGACAGGGGAATGAAAAACTGTTTTTT
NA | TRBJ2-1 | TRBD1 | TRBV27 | CASGRDSYDEQFF | TGTGCCAGCGGAAGGGACAGTTATGATGAGCAGTTCTTC
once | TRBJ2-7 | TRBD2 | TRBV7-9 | CASSLDPGTSGSKQYF | TGTGCCAGCAGCTTAGACCCCGGGACTAGCGGGAGTAAGCAGTACTTC
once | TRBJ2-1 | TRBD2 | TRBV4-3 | CASSQVVAGLYNEQFF | TGCGCCAGCAGCCAAGTCGTAGCGGGACTCTACAATGAGCAGTTCTTC
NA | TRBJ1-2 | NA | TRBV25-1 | CASSEGGDNYGYTF | TGTGCCAGCAGTGAGGGGGGGGACAACTATGGCTACACCTTC
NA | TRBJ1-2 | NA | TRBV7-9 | CASSYYSGEDYGYTF | TGTGCCAGCAGCTATTATTCGGGGGAGGACTATGGCTACACCTTC
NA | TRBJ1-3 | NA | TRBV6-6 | CASSYPGGGTGNTIYF | TGTGCCAGCAGTTACCCCGGGGGAGGGACTGGAAACACCATATATTTT
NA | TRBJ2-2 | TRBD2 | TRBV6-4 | CASRRAGVNTGELFF | TGTGCCAGCAGACGAGCGGGAGTAAACACCGGGGAGCTGTTTTTT
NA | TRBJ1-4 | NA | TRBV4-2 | CASSQEPQRRDEKLFF | TGTGCCAGCAGCCAAGAACCTCAGAGGAGAGATGAAAAACTGTTTTTT
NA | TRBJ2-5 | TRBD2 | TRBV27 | CASSFSGTTETQYF | TGTGCCAGCAGTTTTAGCGGGACCACAGAGACCCAGTACTTC
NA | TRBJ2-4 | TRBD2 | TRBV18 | CASSSLAGGPDKNIQYF | TGTGCCAGCTCAAGTTTAGCGGGAGGGCCGGACAAAAACATTCAGTACTTC
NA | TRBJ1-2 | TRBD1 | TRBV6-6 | CASSLTGGYGYTF | TGTGCCAGCAGTTTAACAGGGGGCTATGGCTACACCTTC
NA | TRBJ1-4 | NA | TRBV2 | CASSELTVEEKLFF | TGTGCCAGCAGTGAATTGACTGTGGAAGAAAAACTGTTTTTT
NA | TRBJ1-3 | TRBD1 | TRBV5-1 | CASSTTGGSGNTIYF | TGTGCCAGCAGCACAACAGGGGGCTCTGGAAACACCATATATTTT
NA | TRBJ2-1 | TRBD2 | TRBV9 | CASSRGTSGRYNEQFF | TGTGCCAGCAGCCGAGGGACTAGCGGGAGGTACAATGAGCAGTTCTTC
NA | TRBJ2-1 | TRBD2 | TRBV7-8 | CASSVGLAGNEQFF | TGTGCCAGCAGCGTCGGACTAGCGGGGAATGAGCAGTTCTTC
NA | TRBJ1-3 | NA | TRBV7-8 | CASSSMGTAGNTIYF | TGTGCCAGCAGCTCCATGGGCACGGCTGGAAACACCATATATTTT
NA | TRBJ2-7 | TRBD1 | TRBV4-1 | CASSQDPGQGVYEQYF | TGCGCCAGCAGCCAAGACCCGGGACAGGGGGTTTACGAGCAGTACTTC
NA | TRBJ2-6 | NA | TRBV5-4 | CASSSYTSSGANVLTF | TGTGCCAGCAGCTCCTACACTAGCTCTGGGGCCAACGTCCTGACTTTC
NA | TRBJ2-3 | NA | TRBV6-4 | CASSAARGFADTQYF | TGTGCCAGCAGTGCCGCCAGGGGATTTGCGGATACGCAGTATTTT
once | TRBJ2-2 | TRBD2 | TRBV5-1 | CASSKIKSSGRYTGELFF | TGCGCCAGCAGCAAAATCAAGAGTAGCGGGAGATACACCGGGGAGCTGTTTTTT